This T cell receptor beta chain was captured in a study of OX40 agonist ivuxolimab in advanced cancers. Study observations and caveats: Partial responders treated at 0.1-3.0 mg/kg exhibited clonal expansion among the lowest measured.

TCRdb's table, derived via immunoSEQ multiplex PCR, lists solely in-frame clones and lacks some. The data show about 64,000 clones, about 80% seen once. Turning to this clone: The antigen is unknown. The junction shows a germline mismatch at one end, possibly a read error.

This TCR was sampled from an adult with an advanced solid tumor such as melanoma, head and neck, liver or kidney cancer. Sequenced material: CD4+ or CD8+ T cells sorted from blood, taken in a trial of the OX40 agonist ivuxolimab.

The CDR3 DNA reads as TGTGTCAGCAGCTTAGATCCCGGTTTCGTATCACCCCTCCACTTT. Translated: CVSSLDPGFVSPLHF. This chain links TRBV11-2 with TRBJ1-6; no clear D gene. The germline V gene encodes CDR1 SGHAT and CDR2 FQNNGV. The CDR3 runs 15 residues.